This is a list of T cell receptor beta chains from one sample in a study of cytomegalovirus exposure and HLA in healthy donors. Using immunoSEQ multiplex PCR, the repertoire was profiled, and TCRdb retains in-frame clones only, with some absent. The table has 80,000 or so clones, about two thirds seen once. Sequencing was carried out using PBMCs. All receptors derive from a woman aged 45-65 years in good health and CMV-seropositive. CDR3s include the opening cysteine and the closing phenylalanine or tryptophan. A D gene is named only where the DNA matches it firmly. The size field is filled for only some rows; it gives once, few, many or a size class.

J gene: TRBJ1-1
V gene: TRBV10-3
clone size: few
D gene: TRBD1
CDR3 DNA: TGTGCCATCAGTGAGTCGGGGACAGCGAACACTGAAGCTTTCTTT
CDR3 protein: CAISESGTANTEAFF

J gene: TRBJ1-2
V gene: TRBV10-3
clone size: .
D gene: TRBD1
CDR3 DNA: TGTGCCATCAGGGCGACAGGGGTCAACTATGGCTACACCTTC
CDR3 protein: CAIRATGVNYGYTF

J gene: TRBJ1-6
V gene: TRBV6-5
clone size: .
D gene: .
CDR3 DNA: TGTGCCAGCAGTTACCTCAATTGGGGAGGTAATTCACCCCTCCACTTT
CDR3 protein: CASSYLNWGGNSPLHF

J gene: TRBJ1-2
V gene: TRBV5-6
clone size: .
D gene: .
CDR3 DNA: TGTGCCAGCAGCTTAGCAGAGAGGTATGGCTACACCTTC
CDR3 protein: CASSLAERYGYTF

J gene: TRBJ2-3
V gene: TRBV10-3
clone size: .
D gene: TRBD2
CDR3 DNA: TGTGCCATCAGTGACGGGGCTAGCGGAACTAGCACAGATACGCAGTATTTT
CDR3 protein: CAISDGASGTSTDTQYF

J gene: TRBJ2-7
V gene: TRBV27
clone size: .
D gene: TRBD1
CDR3 DNA: TGTGCCAGCAGTCCACACACAGGGGACGAGCAGTACTTC
CDR3 protein: CASSPHTGDEQYF

J gene: TRBJ2-5
V gene: TRBV11-2
clone size: .
D gene: .
CDR3 DNA: TGTGCCAGCAGCCCAATAGGGACACCGTACCAAGAGACCCAGTACTTC
CDR3 protein: CASSPIGTPYQETQYF

J gene: TRBJ2-7
V gene: TRBV11-2
clone size: .
D gene: .
CDR3 DNA: TGTGCCAGCAGCCCCGGGGGGCACGAGCAGTACTTC
CDR3 protein: CASSPGGHEQYF

J gene: TRBJ2-3
V gene: TRBV5-1
clone size: few
D gene: TRBD2
CDR3 DNA: TGCGCCAGCAGCTTCAAAGCGGGGCGAACAGATACGCAGTATTTT
CDR3 protein: CASSFKAGRTDTQYF

J gene: TRBJ1-1
V gene: TRBV5-3
clone size: .
D gene: TRBD1
CDR3 DNA: TGTGCCAGAAGCTTGGGAGGTAGTGGACAGGGAATATCTCGGGCTTTCTTT
CDR3 protein: CARSLGGSGQGISRAFF

J gene: TRBJ2-7
V gene: TRBV7-3
clone size: .
D gene: TRBD1
CDR3 DNA: TGTGCCAGCAGCAGGGACAGAGGCTACGAGCAGTACTTC
CDR3 protein: CASSRDRGYEQYF

J gene: TRBJ2-1
V gene: TRBV7-9
clone size: .
D gene: .
CDR3 DNA: TGTGCCAGCCAGCAGCTTAGGGAGGGGGGGGCACTAGAGCAGTTCTTC
CDR3 protein: CASQQLREGGALEQFF

J gene: TRBJ2-3
V gene: TRBV5-1
clone size: .
D gene: TRBD1
CDR3 DNA: TGCGCCAGCAGCCCTGGACAGGGGGCAACAGATACGCAGTATTTT
CDR3 protein: CASSPGQGATDTQYF

J gene: TRBJ2-1
V gene: TRBV4-1
clone size: .
D gene: TRBD2
CDR3 DNA: TGCGCCAGCAGCCAAGATCGCAGGACTTGGGAGGCTAGCGGGGGGCACGCGGGGCAGTTCTTC
CDR3 protein: CASSQDRRTWEASGGHAGQFF

J gene: TRBJ1-4
V gene: TRBV2
clone size: .
D gene: TRBD1
CDR3 DNA: TGTGCCAGCAGTGCCGGGACAGGGGAGGAAAAACTGTTTTTT
CDR3 protein: CASSAGTGEEKLFF

J gene: TRBJ2-7
V gene: TRBV21-1
clone size: .
D gene: .
CDR3 DNA: TGTGCCAGCAGCGTGAGCTACGAGCAGTACTTC
CDR3 protein: CASSVSYEQYF

J gene: TRBJ2-2
V gene: TRBV5-1
clone size: .
D gene: TRBD2
CDR3 DNA: TGCGCCAGCTGCCTCCTAGCGGGTAACACCGGGGAGCTGTTTTTT
CDR3 protein: CASCLLAGNTGELFF

J gene: TRBJ2-2
V gene: TRBV9
clone size: .
D gene: TRBD2
CDR3 DNA: TGTGCCAGCAGCGTAGGTCCGGCGGGGGGGAACACCGGGGAGCTGTTTTTT
CDR3 protein: CASSVGPAGGNTGELFF

J gene: TRBJ2-5
V gene: TRBV1
clone size: .
D gene: .
CDR3 DNA: TGCACCAGCAGCCAAGCGGGCGGGCCCACCCCCCAAGAGACCCAGTACTTC
CDR3 protein: CTSSQAGGPTPQETQYF

J gene: TRBJ1-1
V gene: TRBV6-1
clone size: .
D gene: TRBD1
CDR3 DNA: TGTGCCAGCAGTGATTCTTCCGGGACAGGCACTGAAGCTTTCTTT
CDR3 protein: CASSDSSGTGTEAFF

J gene: TRBJ2-7
V gene: TRBV5-5
clone size: few
D gene: TRBD2
CDR3 DNA: TGTGCCAGCAGCTTGACGCTAGCGGGGTCCTACGAGCAGTACTTC
CDR3 protein: CASSLTLAGSYEQYF

J gene: TRBJ2-7
V gene: TRBV27
clone size: few
D gene: .
CDR3 DNA: TGTGCCAGCAGTCCGCGGAGAGGGAAAGCCTACGAGCAGTACTTC
CDR3 protein: CASSPRRGKAYEQYF

J gene: TRBJ1-2
V gene: TRBV18
clone size: .
D gene: TRBD1
CDR3 DNA: TGTGCCAGCTCACCCGGACAGGGGACTAACTATGGCTACACCTTC
CDR3 protein: CASSPGQGTNYGYTF

J gene: TRBJ2-3
V gene: TRBV5-1
clone size: .
D gene: TRBD2
CDR3 DNA: TGCGCCAGCAGCTCCGGACTAGCAAGCACAGATACGCAGTATTTT
CDR3 protein: CASSSGLASTDTQYF

J gene: TRBJ2-1
V gene: TRBV28
clone size: few
D gene: TRBD1
CDR3 DNA: TGTGCCAGTCCCTCGGCACAGGGGGTCTGGAATGAGCAGTTCTTC
CDR3 protein: CASPSAQGVWNEQFF

J gene: TRBJ1-6
V gene: TRBV2
clone size: .
D gene: TRBD1
CDR3 DNA: TGTGCCAGCAGGTTCAACAGGGGCAATTCACCCCTCCACTTT
CDR3 protein: CASRFNRGNSPLHF

J gene: TRBJ2-1
V gene: TRBV10-1
clone size: .
D gene: .
CDR3 DNA: TGCGCCAGCAGCGCGAAGGGGGTCGTAAACAATGAGCAGTTCTTC
CDR3 protein: CASSAKGVVNNEQFF

J gene: TRBJ1-6
V gene: TRBV6-1
clone size: few
D gene: .
CDR3 DNA: TGTGCCAGCAGCAGTCTCTCCTATAATTCACCCCTCCACTTT
CDR3 protein: CASSSLSYNSPLHF

J gene: TRBJ2-3
V gene: TRBV6-1
clone size: few
D gene: TRBD2
CDR3 DNA: TGTGCCAGCAGTGAAGCGCCCTCCGGCCTCGGGGGGGCCGTCACAGATACGCAGTATTTT
CDR3 protein: CASSEAPSGLGGAVTDTQYF

J gene: TRBJ2-2
V gene: TRBV11-3
clone size: .
D gene: .
CDR3 DNA: TGTGCCAGCAGCCAACTTACCGGCACCGGGGAGCTGTTTTTT
CDR3 protein: CASSQLTGTGELFF

J gene: TRBJ1-1
V gene: TRBV5-4
clone size: few
D gene: .
CDR3 DNA: TGTGCCAGCAGCCCCGTGGGGCAGAACACTGAAGCTTTCTTT
CDR3 protein: CASSPVGQNTEAFF

J gene: TRBJ1-1
V gene: TRBV27
clone size: .
D gene: TRBD1
CDR3 DNA: TGTGCCAGCAGCAACGACAGGGCGGGCACTGAAGCTTTCTTT
CDR3 protein: CASSNDRAGTEAFF